Below are 9 T cell receptor beta chains sequenced from a single sample in a study of T cell responses to AZD1222 COVID-19 vaccine (dated by TCRdb to about 2021). Library construction relied on the immunoSEQ multiplex PCR assay. The immuneACCESS repertoire file appears here via TCRdb, limited to in-frame rearrangements. These files lack a portion of the clones; in checked studies, under half of the deficit traces to unresolved V genes, and the cause of the others is not known. The sample table lists 150,000 to 200,000 clones, roughly 94% of them with a count of one. Roughly 5% of the sample rests with the top ten. Sample time point, as interpreted from the label and publication: about 28 days (+/-7) after the second vaccine dose. Material: peripheral blood, obtained 28 days after the second AZD1222 dose. The source is an adult who received the AZD1222 COVID-19 vaccine.

The chain carries TRBV29-1 and TRBJ2-7; 10 bases match TRBD2. The CDR3 runs 15 residues. With V trimmed by 7 bases and J by 3 bases, 12 bases remained unmatched. Germline V lookup: CDR1 SQVTM, CDR2 ANQGSEA. Here the CDR3 reads CSAKDRTSGVYEQYF. Here the CDR3 DNA reads TGCAGCGCTAAGGACCGGACTAGCGGAGTCTACGAGCAGTACTTC.

The chain couples TRBV27 to TRBJ1-1, with 8 positions matching TRBD1. V shed 4 bases and J 4 bases; nucleotides not matched to a gene: 2. Germline CDR1 is MNHEY and CDR2 is SMNVEV (reference sequence). The CDR3 length is 13 residues. CDR3 in DNA: TGTGCCAGCAGTTGGGACAGGTCCACTGAAGCTTTCTTT. It specifies CASSWDRSTEAFF.

The J gene is TRBJ2-2, the V gene TRBV7-2; no clear D gene. CDR3 length: 14 amino acids. Germline V gene data show CDR1 as SGHTA and CDR2 as FQGNSA. V gave up 4 bases and J gave up 4 bases, with 10 bases separating them. In DNA, the CDR3 is TGTGCCAGCAGCTCGGGCCTGGGCACCGGGGAGCTGTTTTTT. Encoded protein: CASSSGLGTGELFF.

V gene TRBV21-1 combines with J gene TRBJ1-6; TRBD1 is the table's D call, not checked against the DNA. TRBV21-1 is a listed pseudogene. This CDR3 contains 20 residues. The CDR3 DNA reads TGTGCCAGCAGCAAAGTGGTGGGGCCTACAGACGGACACGATAATTCACCCCTCCACTTT. It is translated as CASSKVVGPTDGHDNSPLHF.

This chain joins TRBV19 and TRBJ1-2; 8 bases map to TRBD1. V was pared by 7 bases and J by 8 bases, with 9 bases of the junction left unmatched. The CDR3 is made up of 13 amino acids. CDR1 and CDR2 from the germline V gene are LNHDA and SQIVND (reference sequence). CDR3 in DNA: TGTGCCAGTATGTCAGGGGGCGGAGAAGGCTACACCTTC. This encodes CASMSGGGEGYTF.

J is TRBJ2-7 and V is TRBV7-9; 11 nucleotides match TRBD1. The CDR3 is 15 residues long. Per the germline V gene, CDR1 is SEHNR and CDR2 is FQNEAQ (reference sequence). J lost 4 bases, V lost 5 bases, and 7 bases had no gene match. CDR3 loop: CASSTRDRGEYEQYF. The CDR3 coding sequence is TGTGCCAGCAGCACTAGGGACAGGGGGGAATACGAGCAGTACTTC.

The chain employs TRBV12-3 or TRBV12-4 and TRBJ1-3, with no clear D. The CDR3 covers 12 residues. The ends were cut back, 8 bases at V and 7 bases at J, with 12 bases in the middle. The CDR3 DNA reads TGTGCCAGCCGCTACGGAGTCAACACCATATATTTT. Amino acid sequence: CASRYGVNTIYF.

As for this clone: Other DNA sequences in the same sample also yield this CDR3. This chain joins TRBV27 and TRBJ1-5; D is unresolved. The CDR3 spans 13 residues. From germline, CDR1 is MNHEY and CDR2 SMNVEV (reference sequence). V was shortened by 3 bases and J by 0 bases, with 3 bases between the two germline ends. The CDR3, as DNA: TGTGCCAGCAGTTTGGGTAGCAATCAGCCCCAGCATTTT. Its translation is CASSLGSNQPQHF.

This clone was seen only once. V and J are TRBV28 and TRBJ2-3; 13 bases align to TRBD2. Looked up from germline, CDR1 is MDHEN and CDR2 is SYDVKM. J gave up 0 bases and V 6 bases, and 9 bases lay outside the gene matches. The CDR3 runs to 18 residues. CDR3 nucleotides: TGTGCCAGCAGGGATCCGGGACTAGCGGGGTTAAGCACAGATACGCAGTATTTT. Residues: CASRDPGLAGLSTDTQYF.